These 11 T cell receptor beta chains share one sample of origin, sequenced in a study of blood T cell repertoires in COVID-19. The assay was immunoSEQ multiplex PCR, and TCRdb's table has in-frame clones only and misses some. The table lists 350,000 to 400,000 clones, around 90% of them singletons, with around 2.8% in the top ten. The sample was peripheral blood. The receptors derive from a woman aged 25 to 39 with COVID-19, enrolled during active disease.

The chain employs TRBV10-3 and TRBJ1-6; D is uncertain. The CDR3 runs to 16 residues. V lost 3 bases, J lost 0 bases, and 9 bases lay in between. Germline CDR1 is ENHRY and CDR2 is SYGVKD. This CDR3 reads CAISDEASSYNSPLHF. CDR3 bases: TGTGCCATCAGTGATGAGGCGAGCTCCTATAATTCACCCCTCCACTTT.

The chain recombines TRBV5-4 with TRBJ2-2; D remains unclear. The CDR3 runs to 11 residues. In germline, CDR1 is SGHNT, CDR2 YYREEE (reference sequence). V was pared by 7 bases and J by 3 bases, with 4 bases between. In DNA form, the CDR3 reads TGTGCCAGCGGAGACACCGGGGAGCTGTTTTTT. This gives the protein CASGDTGELFF.

This sequence joins TRBV6-5 and TRBJ1-6; 7 nucleotides align to TRBD1. This CDR3 region has 13 residues. J gave up 13 bases and V 7 bases, and 10 bases lay outside the gene matches. CDR1 MNHEY and CDR2 SVGAGI come from the germline V gene. The CDR3 loop reads CASKRVGGAPLHF. The CDR3, as DNA: TGTGCCAGCAAACGAGTAGGGGGCGCGCCCCTCCACTTT.

The rearrangement uses TRBV19 and TRBJ1-1; D uncertain. Germline CDR1 LNHDA, CDR2 SQIVND (reference sequence). The CDR3 has 14 amino acids. V dropped 3 bases and J dropped 6 bases, with 14 bases sitting between them. The CDR3 region has the DNA TGTGCCAGTAGTATTTATTACAGCGGGGCTGAAGCTTTCTTT. Translation: CASSIYYSGAEAFF. Drawing the rest from reference TRBV19 and TRBJ1-1, the complete variable domain is DGGITQSPKYLFRKEGQNVTLSCEQNLNHDAMYWYRQDPGQGLRLIYYSQIVNDFQKGDIAEGYSVSREKKESFPLTVTSAQKNPTAFYLCASSIYYSGAEAFFGQGTRLTVV.

The rearrangement uses TRBV11-3 and TRBJ1-2; D may be TRBD1 (6 bases). Looked up from germline, CDR1 is SGHNT and CDR2 is YENEEA. V dropped 4 bases and J dropped 6 bases, with 9 bases sitting between them. The CDR3 consists of 12 residues. The CDR3 spells CASSSGDHGYTF. Written as DNA, the CDR3 is TGTGCCAGCAGCTCAGGGGACCATGGCTACACCTTC. The whole variable domain, remainder taken from reference TRBV11-3 and TRBJ1-2, is EAGVVQSPRYKIIEKKQPVAFWCNPISGHNTLYWYLQNLGQGPELLIRYENEEAVDDSQLPKDRFSAERLKGVDSTLKIQPAELGDSAVYLCASSSGDHGYTFGSGTRLTVV.

This chain connects TRBV11-2 to TRBJ1-4; D may be TRBD1 (5 bases). Trimming removed 7 bases at V and 5 bases at J, with 23 bases between. The CDR3 contains 17 residues. Germline V gene sequence: CDR1 SGHAT, CDR2 FQNNGV. CDR3 region: CASTPGLPLAGNEKLFF. In nucleotides, the CDR3 is TGTGCCAGCACCCCGGGACTTCCTCTTGCGGGGAATGAAAAACTGTTTTTT.

V gene TRBV3-1 (or the pseudogene TRBV3-2) combines with J gene TRBJ2-4; 9 nucleotides match TRBD1. J lost 6 bases, V lost 5 bases, and 11 bases had no gene match. The CDR3 is 16 amino acids. Germline lookup yields CDR1 LGHDT and CDR2 YNNKEL (reference sequence). The CDR3 DNA sequence: TGTGCCAGCAGCTACACCGGGACAGGGAGGACAAACATTCAGTACTTC. Residues: CASSYTGTGRTNIQYF.

V gene TRBV7-9 combines with J gene TRBJ2-2; the match to TRBD1 covers 9 bases. This CDR3 comprises 15 residues. The V segment lost 3 bases and the J segment 7 bases; nucleotides outside the gene matches: 6. Germline V gene lookup returns CDR1 SEHNR and CDR2 FQNEAQ (reference sequence). The CDR3 loop is CASSLGQGRGGELFF. In DNA form, the CDR3 reads TGTGCCAGCAGCTTGGGACAGGGACGTGGCGGGGAGCTGTTTTTT. The full variable domain, with the rest looked up from reference TRBV7-9 and TRBJ2-2, is DTGVSQNPRHKITKRGQNVTFRCDPISEHNRLYWYRQTLGQGPEFLTYFQNEAQLEKSRLLSDRFSAERPKGSFSTLEIQRTEQGDSAMYLCASSLGQGRGGELFFGEGSRLTVL.

This clone appeared once. V is TRBV14 and J is TRBJ2-7; D ambiguous. The germline CDR1 and CDR2 sequences are SGHDN and FVKESK. V lost 1 base to trimming and J lost 3 bases, with 13 bases between them. The CDR3 is 15 amino acids. The CDR3 spells CASSQGRGIRYEQYF. CDR3 bases: TGTGCCAGCAGCCAAGGCCGCGGTATCCGCTACGAGCAGTACTTC. Full variable domain (outside the CDR3, taken from reference TRBV14 and TRBJ2-7): EAGVTQFPSHSVIEKGQTVTLRCDPISGHDNLYWYRRVMGKEIKFLLHFVKESKQDESGMPNNRFLAERTGGTYSTLKVQPAELEDSGVYFCASSQGRGIRYEQYFGPGTRLTVT.

As for this clone: The junction departs from the called germline gene at one end, perhaps through a read error. V usage is TRBV7-7 and J usage is TRBJ1-4; 8 positions agree with TRBD1. The CDR3 contains 15 residues. Germline-derived CDR1 and CDR2 are SSHAT and FNYEAQ (reference sequence). The CDR3 spells CASSFGQGRNEKLFF. The DNA of the CDR3 is TGTGCTAGCAGCTTTGGACAGGGACGTAATGAAAAACTGTTTTTT.

The rearrangement uses TRBV24-1 and TRBJ1-3; TRBD1 matches 12 bases. The end of the DNA fits TRBJ2-2 better, so the J call may be wrong. Germline assignment: CDR1 KGHDR and CDR2 SFDVKD. CDR3 length: 17 amino acids. DNA for the CDR3: TGTGCCACCAGTGATTTCCGGGACAGGGGGCGGGTCGGGGAGCTGTTTTTT. Translation: CATSDFRDRGRVGELFF.